This is a list of T cell receptor beta chains from one sample in a study of identical twins. TCRdb re-called the 5' RACE reads through MiXCR, storing one row per CDR3 protein. The sample records some 500,000 distinct CDR3 sequences, more than 13% being singletons. These sequences were also reported in another study, on yellow fever vaccine responses in identical twins.

Sequencing was performed on CD4+ T cells sorted from blood. Receptors were obtained from a woman aged 18-29 years in good health. The CDR3 runs from the conserved cysteine through the conserved F or W. D genes are given only for firm matches. A row's size may be missing; if present it is once, few, many or a size class.

>few|TRBD1|TRBJ1-6|TRBV20-1
CSARDSQGANSPLHF
TGCAGTGCTAGAGACTCTCAGGGGGCGAATTCACCCCTCCACTTT
>many|NA|TRBJ2-1|TRBV30
CAWRRNRANEQFF
TGTGCCTGGAGACGGAACAGGGCCAATGAGCAGTTCTTC
>NA|TRBD1|TRBJ2-1|TRBV3-1
CASSHYDRGRNEQFF
TGTGCCAGCAGCCACTATGACAGGGGGAGGAATGAGCAGTTCTTC
>few|TRBD1|TRBJ1-5|TRBV12-3/TRBV12-4
CASSPYGTDNQPQHF
TGTGCCAGCAGTCCCTACGGGACAGACAATCAGCCCCAGCATTTT
>NA|NA|TRBJ2-6|TRBV7-8
CASSLAGRGQANVLTF
TGTGCCAGCAGCTTAGCGGGGAGAGGCCAGGCCAACGTCCTGACTTTC
>NA|TRBD1|TRBJ1-2|TRBV7-9
CASSRMDRVVLGYTF
TGTGCCAGCAGCCGGATGGACAGGGTAGTCCTTGGCTACACCTTC
>few|TRBD2|TRBJ2-5|TRBV7-8
CASRRGAGRQETQYF
TGTGCCAGCAGGCGGGGAGCGGGGCGCCAAGAGACCCAGTACTTC
>NA|TRBD1|TRBJ2-7|TRBV29-1
CSVLYRGSSYEQYF
TGCAGCGTCTTATACAGGGGGAGTTCCTACGAGCAGTACTTC
>NA|TRBD1|TRBJ2-7|TRBV19
CASSTSGTADYEQYF
TGTGCCAGTAGTACCTCCGGGACAGCCGACTACGAGCAGTACTTC
>few|NA|TRBJ2-7|TRBV6-7
CAPVEQGYEQYF
TGTGCCCCTGTGGAGCAGGGGTACGAGCAGTACTTC
>few|TRBD1|TRBJ2-1|TRBV28
CASSEVGQGKDNEQFF
TGTGCCAGCAGTGAAGTAGGACAGGGAAAGGACAATGAGCAGTTCTTC
>few|TRBD1|TRBJ2-1|TRBV12-3/TRBV12-4
CASKLRTGSTNSYNEQFF
TGTGCCAGCAAGTTGAGGACAGGTTCCACAAATTCCTACAATGAGCAGTTCTTC
>NA|TRBD2|TRBJ2-5|TRBV28
CASSFARQGGLQETQYF
TGTGCCAGCAGTTTCGCCCGGCAGGGAGGGTTACAAGAGACCCAGTACTTC
>few|TRBD2|TRBJ2-5|TRBV7-8
CASSLESGETETQYF
TGTGCCAGCAGCTTAGAAAGCGGGGAAACAGAGACCCAGTACTTC
>few|NA|TRBJ1-1|TRBV19
CASSIRESIPGNEAFF
TGTGCCAGTAGTATTAGGGAATCTATACCCGGCAATGAAGCTTTCTTT
>few|TRBD1|TRBJ1-3|TRBV20-1
CSASRDSSGNTIYF
TGCAGTGCTAGTCGGGACAGCTCTGGAAACACCATATATTTT
>few|TRBD2|TRBJ2-7|TRBV6-2/TRBV6-3
CASSPWTSGTYEQYF
TGTGCCAGCAGTCCGTGGACTAGCGGGACCTACGAGCAGTACTTC
>few|NA|TRBJ2-6|TRBV5-6
CASSFDRSSGANVLTF
TGTGCCAGCAGCTTCGACAGAAGCTCTGGGGCCAACGTCCTGACTTTC
>NA|TRBD2|TRBJ2-1|TRBV5-1
CASTPPGGRDEQFF
TGCGCCAGCACCCCCCCGGGGGGGCGGGATGAGCAGTTCTTC
>many|TRBD1|TRBJ2-2|TRBV3-1
CASRDSSRGTGELFF
TGTGCCAGTCGGGACAGTTCGAGAGGGACCGGGGAGCTGTTTTTT
>few|NA|TRBJ2-1|TRBV5-1
CASSFGYDYNEQFF
TGCGCCAGCAGCTTCGGGTACGATTACAATGAGCAGTTCTTC
>NA|NA|TRBJ2-2|TRBV10-2
CASSLKQVSVGELFF
TGCGCCAGCAGTCTCAAACAAGTGTCCGTCGGGGAGCTGTTTTTT
>few|NA|TRBJ2-3|TRBV5-1
CASSLRYEQGTQYF
TGCGCCAGCAGCTTGAGGTACGAGCAGGGTACGCAGTATTTT
>few|TRBD1|TRBJ1-6|TRBV20-1
CSARDLGQGAGNSPLHF
TGCAGTGCTAGAGATTTAGGACAGGGGGCAGGTAATTCACCCCTCCACTTT
>few|TRBD2|TRBJ2-3|TRBV2
CASNIGLAGTDTQYF
TGTGCCAGCAACATCGGACTAGCGGGGACAGATACGCAGTATTTT
>NA|NA|TRBJ2-5|TRBV20-1
CSARVWGLETQYF
TGCAGTGCTAGAGTATGGGGGCTGGAGACCCAGTACTTC
>NA|TRBD2|TRBJ2-1|TRBV7-3
CASSLASGGINEQFF
TGTGCCAGCAGCTTAGCTAGCGGGGGAATCAATGAGCAGTTCTTC
>NA|NA|TRBJ2-2|TRBV6-5
CASSSGYTGELFF
TGTGCCAGCAGTTCAGGGTACACCGGGGAGCTGTTTTTT
>NA|NA|TRBJ1-2|TRBV6-4
CASSRERGTDTYTF
TGTGCCAGCAGCCGAGAGAGGGGTACGGACACCTACACCTTC
>NA|TRBD1|TRBJ1-1|TRBV14
CASCLRTGMNTEAFF
TGTGCCAGCTGCCTCCGGACAGGCATGAACACTGAAGCTTTCTTT
>NA|NA|TRBJ2-1|TRBV5-1
CASRPLQGPYNEQFF
TGCGCCAGCAGACCTTTACAGGGTCCCTACAATGAGCAGTTCTTC
>few|TRBD1|TRBJ1-1|TRBV5-1
CASSSQGATGTEAFF
TGCGCCAGCAGCTCACAGGGGGCGACAGGCACTGAAGCTTTCTTT
>few|NA|TRBJ2-1|TRBV12-3/TRBV12-4
CASSPLAVLNREQFF
TGTGCCAGCAGCCCCTTAGCGGTTCTAAACCGGGAACAGTTCTTC
>NA|NA|TRBJ2-7|TRBV18
CASSLGSGPLPEQYF
TGTGCCAGCTCCCTAGGTTCCGGGCCCCTCCCCGAGCAGTACTTC
>NA|NA|TRBJ2-7|TRBV20-1
CSAPGQLGNEQYF
TGCAGTGCCCCGGGGCAATTGGGGAACGAGCAGTACTTC
>NA|TRBD2|TRBJ2-1|TRBV5-1
CASTSGGAVSYNEQFF
TGCGCCAGCACCAGCGGGGGGGCCGTTTCCTACAATGAGCAGTTCTTC
>few|TRBD2|TRBJ2-3|TRBV20-1
CSAPPGTRGDTQYF
TGCAGTGCGCCTCCCGGGACTAGGGGCGATACGCAGTATTTT
>NA|NA|TRBJ2-3|TRBV4-1
CASSQEPGTTDTQYF
TGCGCCAGCAGCCAGGAACCCGGGACGACAGATACGCAGTATTTT
>few|TRBD2|TRBJ2-3|TRBV7-2
CASSFGTSGRKDTQYF
TGTGCCAGCAGCTTTGGGACTAGCGGGAGAAAAGATACGCAGTATTTT
>NA|NA|TRBJ2-7|TRBV3-1
CATSAGLFNEQYF
TGTGCCACCAGTGCAGGCCTGTTTAACGAGCAGTACTTC
>NA|NA|TRBJ1-3|TRBV5-6
CASSLEGGYSGNTIYF
TGTGCCAGCAGCTTGGAGGGGGGATACTCTGGAAACACCATATATTTT
>NA|NA|TRBJ2-7|TRBV18
CASSPPGAVRLEQYF
TGTGCCAGCTCACCACCGGGGGCCGTTCGTTTGGAGCAGTACTTC
>few|TRBD2|TRBJ2-7|TRBV5-1
CASSFLAGVSYEQYF
TGCGCCAGCAGCTTTCTAGCGGGAGTATCCTACGAGCAGTACTTC
>NA|TRBD1|TRBJ1-1|TRBV7-9
CASSTGQGENTEAFF
TGTGCCAGCAGCACCGGACAGGGGGAGAACACTGAAGCTTTCTTT
>few|NA|TRBJ2-3|TRBV4-1
CASSQGGGSYLTDTQYF
TGCGCCAGCAGCCAGGGGGGCGGGAGTTACTTAACAGATACGCAGTATTTT
>NA|NA|TRBJ2-7|TRBV20-1
CSARDLGGEQYF
TGCAGTGCTAGAGATTTAGGGGGCGAGCAGTACTTC
>NA|TRBD2|TRBJ2-1|TRBV7-2
CASSFPSGLASNEQFF
TGTGCCAGCAGCTTTCCTTCGGGACTAGCGTCGAATGAGCAGTTCTTC
>NA|NA|TRBJ2-7|TRBV6-5
CASSYKYEQYF
TGTGCCAGCAGTTACAAGTACGAGCAGTACTTC
>few|NA|TRBJ2-4|TRBV14
CASSQDRGGNEYF
TGTGCCAGCAGCCAAGATCGTGGTGGGAATGAGTACTTC
>many|NA|TRBJ1-2|TRBV6-1
CASSIESSVGYGYTF
TGTGCCAGCAGCATAGAATCAAGTGTGGGCTATGGCTACACCTTC